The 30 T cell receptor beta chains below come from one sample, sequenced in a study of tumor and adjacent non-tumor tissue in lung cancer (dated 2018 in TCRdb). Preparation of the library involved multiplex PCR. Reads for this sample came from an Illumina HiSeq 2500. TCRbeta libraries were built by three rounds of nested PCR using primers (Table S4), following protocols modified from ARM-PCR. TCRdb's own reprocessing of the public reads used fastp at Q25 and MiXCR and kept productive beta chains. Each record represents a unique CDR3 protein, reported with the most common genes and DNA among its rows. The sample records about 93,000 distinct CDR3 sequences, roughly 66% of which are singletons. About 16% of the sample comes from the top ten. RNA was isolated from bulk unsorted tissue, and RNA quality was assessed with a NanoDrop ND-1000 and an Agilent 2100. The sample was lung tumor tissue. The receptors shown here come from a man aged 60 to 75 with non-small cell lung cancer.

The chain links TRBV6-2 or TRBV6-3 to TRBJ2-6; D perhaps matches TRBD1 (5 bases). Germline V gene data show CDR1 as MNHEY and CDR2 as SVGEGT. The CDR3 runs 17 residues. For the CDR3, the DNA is TGTAACAGCAGTTACTCGGTGGGGCGCGCTGGGGCCAACGTCCTGACTTTC. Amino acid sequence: CNSSYSVGRAGANVLTF.

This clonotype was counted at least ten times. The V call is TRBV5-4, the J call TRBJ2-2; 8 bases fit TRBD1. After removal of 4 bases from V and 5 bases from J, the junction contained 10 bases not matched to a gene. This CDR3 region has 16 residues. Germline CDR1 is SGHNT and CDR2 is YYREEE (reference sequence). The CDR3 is CASSPTRGLGTGELFF. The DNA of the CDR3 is TGTGCCAGCAGCCCGACCAGGGGGCTCGGAACCGGGGAGCTGTTTTTT.

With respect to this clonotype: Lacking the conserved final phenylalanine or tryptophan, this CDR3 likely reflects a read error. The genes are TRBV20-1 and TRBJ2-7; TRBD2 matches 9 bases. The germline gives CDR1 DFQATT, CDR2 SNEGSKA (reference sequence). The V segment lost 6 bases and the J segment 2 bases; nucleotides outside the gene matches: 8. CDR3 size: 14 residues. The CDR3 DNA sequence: TGCAGTGCCAGCAGCGGGAGGTGGGCCTACGAGCAGTACCTA. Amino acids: CSASSGRWAYEQYL.

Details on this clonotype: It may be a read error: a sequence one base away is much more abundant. CDR3 DNA sequence: TGTGCCAGCAGTTCTTACCGGGATCTAGATACGCAGTATTTT. Its protein is CASSSYRDLDTQYF. The V and J genes are TRBV28 and TRBJ2-3, with D tentatively TRBD2 (5 bases). The germline V gene encodes CDR1 MDHEN and CDR2 SYDVKM. Trimming shortened V by 4 bases and J by 5 bases, and 13 bases separated the two germline ends. The CDR3 is 14 residues long. Together with reference TRBV28 and TRBJ2-3, the CDR3 gives the full variable domain: DVKVTQSSRYLVKRTGEKVFLECVQDMDHENMFWYRQDPGLGLRLIYFSYDVKMKEKGDIPEGYSVSREKKERFSLILESASTNQTSMYLCASSSYRDLDTQYFGPGTRLTVL.

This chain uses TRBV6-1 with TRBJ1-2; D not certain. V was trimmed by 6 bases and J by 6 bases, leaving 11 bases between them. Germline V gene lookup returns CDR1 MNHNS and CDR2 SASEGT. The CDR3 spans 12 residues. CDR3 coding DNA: TGTGCCAGCAGCGACACTGTGAATGGCTACACCTTC. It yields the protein CASSDTVNGYTF.

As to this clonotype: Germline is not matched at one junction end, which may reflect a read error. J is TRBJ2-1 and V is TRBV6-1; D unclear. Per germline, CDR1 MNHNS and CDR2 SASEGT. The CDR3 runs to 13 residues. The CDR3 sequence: CARSASAYNEQFF. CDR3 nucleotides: TGCGCCCGCAGTGCCAGTGCCTATAATGAGCAGTTCTTC.

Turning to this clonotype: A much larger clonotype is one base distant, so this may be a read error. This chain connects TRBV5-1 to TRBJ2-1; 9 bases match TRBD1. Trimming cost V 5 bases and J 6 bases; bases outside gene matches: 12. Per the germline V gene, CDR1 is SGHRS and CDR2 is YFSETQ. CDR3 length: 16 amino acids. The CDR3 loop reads CASRLFETGGFNEQFF. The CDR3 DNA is TGCGCCAGCAGGCTGTTCGAGACAGGGGGATTCAATGAGCAGTTCTTC. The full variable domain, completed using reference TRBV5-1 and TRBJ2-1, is KAGVTQTPRYLIKTRGQQVTLSCSPISGHRSVSWYQQTPGQGLQFLFEYFSETQRNKGNFPGRFSGRQFSNSRSEMNVSTLELGDSALYLCASRLFETGGFNEQFFGPGTRLTVL.

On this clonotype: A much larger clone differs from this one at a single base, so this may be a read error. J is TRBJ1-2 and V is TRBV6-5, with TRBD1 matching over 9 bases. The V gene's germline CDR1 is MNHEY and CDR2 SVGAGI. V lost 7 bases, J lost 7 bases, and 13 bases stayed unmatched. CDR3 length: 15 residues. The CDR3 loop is CASTMGQGFGSGYTF. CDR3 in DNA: TGTGCCAGCACCATGGGACAGGGATTCGGCTCTGGCTACACCTTC.

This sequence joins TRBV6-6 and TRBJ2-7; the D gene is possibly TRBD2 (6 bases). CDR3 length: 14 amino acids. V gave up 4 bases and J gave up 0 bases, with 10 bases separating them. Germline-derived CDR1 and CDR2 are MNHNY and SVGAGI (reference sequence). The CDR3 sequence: CASSSAGYSYEQYF. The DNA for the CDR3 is TGTGCCAGCAGTTCGGCGGGGTACTCCTACGAGCAGTACTTC.

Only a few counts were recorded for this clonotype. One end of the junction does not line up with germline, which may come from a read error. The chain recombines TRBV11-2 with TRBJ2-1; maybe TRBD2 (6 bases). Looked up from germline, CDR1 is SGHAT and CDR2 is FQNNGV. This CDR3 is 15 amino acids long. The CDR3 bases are TGTACCAGCAGCCCGCGCCGGGGGATGAGGGATGAGCGGTTCTTC. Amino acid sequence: CTSSPRRGMRDERFF. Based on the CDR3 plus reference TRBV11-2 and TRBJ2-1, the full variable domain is EAGVAQSPRYKIIEKRQSVAFWCNPISGHATLYWYQQILGQGPKLLIQFQNNGVVDDSQLPKDRFSAERLKGVDSTLKIQPAKLEDSAVYLCTSSPRRGMRDERFFGPGTRLTVL.

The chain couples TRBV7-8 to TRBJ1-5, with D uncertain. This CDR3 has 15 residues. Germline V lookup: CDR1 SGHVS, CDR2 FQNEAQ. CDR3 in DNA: TGTATCAGCAGCTTAGAATCCGCGGGTGGGCAGCCCCAGCATTTT. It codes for CISSLESAGGQPQHF.

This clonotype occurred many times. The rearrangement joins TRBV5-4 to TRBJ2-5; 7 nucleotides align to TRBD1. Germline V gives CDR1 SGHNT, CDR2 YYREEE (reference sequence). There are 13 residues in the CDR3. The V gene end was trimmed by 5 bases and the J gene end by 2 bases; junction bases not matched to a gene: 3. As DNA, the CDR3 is TGTGCCAGCAGTCAGGGACAGCAAGAGACCCAGTACTTC. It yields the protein CASSQGQQETQYF.

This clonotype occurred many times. The DNA for the CDR3 is TGCAGTGCTAGAGGCGCCGGGACAGGGAACTATGGCTACACCTTC. It codes for CSARGAGTGNYGYTF. The chain couples TRBV20-1 to TRBJ1-2; 9 bases fit TRBD1. The junction had 5 bases not matched to a gene; V was cut back by 1 base and J by 2 bases. The CDR3 length is 15 residues. CDR1 DFQATT and CDR2 SNEGSKA come from the germline V gene (reference sequence).

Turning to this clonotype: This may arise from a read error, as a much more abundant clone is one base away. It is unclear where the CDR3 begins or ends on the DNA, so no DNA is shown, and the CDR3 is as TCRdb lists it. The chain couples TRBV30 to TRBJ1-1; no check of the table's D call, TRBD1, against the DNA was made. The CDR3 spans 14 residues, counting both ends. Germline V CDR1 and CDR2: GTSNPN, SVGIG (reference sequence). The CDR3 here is CAWASGTGGAGAVF.

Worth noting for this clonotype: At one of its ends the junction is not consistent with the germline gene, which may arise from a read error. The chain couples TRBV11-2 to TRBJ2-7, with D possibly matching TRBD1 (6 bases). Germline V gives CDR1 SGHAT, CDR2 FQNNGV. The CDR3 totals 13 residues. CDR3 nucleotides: TGTGCCAGCAGACGGACAGAGATCTACGAGCAATACTTC. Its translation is CASRRTEIYEQYF.

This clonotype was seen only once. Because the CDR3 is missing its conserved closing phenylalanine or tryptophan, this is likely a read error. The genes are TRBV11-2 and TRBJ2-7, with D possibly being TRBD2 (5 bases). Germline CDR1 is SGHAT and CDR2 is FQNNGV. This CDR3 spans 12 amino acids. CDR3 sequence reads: CASSLGLHVQYL. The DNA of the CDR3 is TGTGCAAGCAGCTTAGGACTGCACGTGCAGTACCTC.

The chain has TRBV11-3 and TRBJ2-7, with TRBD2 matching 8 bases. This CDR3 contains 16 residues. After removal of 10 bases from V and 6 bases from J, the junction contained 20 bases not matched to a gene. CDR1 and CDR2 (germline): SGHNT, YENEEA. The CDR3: CANSRGGTTRIPEQYF. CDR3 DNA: TGTGCCAACAGTCGGGGGGGGACTACGCGCATCCCCGAGCAGTACTTC.

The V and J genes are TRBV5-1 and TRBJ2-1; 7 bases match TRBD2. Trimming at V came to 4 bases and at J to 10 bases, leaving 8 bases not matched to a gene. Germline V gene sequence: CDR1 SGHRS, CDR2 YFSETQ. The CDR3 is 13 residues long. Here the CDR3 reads CASSPITLAEQFF. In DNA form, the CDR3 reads TGCGCCAGCAGCCCAATTACACTAGCGGAGCAGTTCTTC.

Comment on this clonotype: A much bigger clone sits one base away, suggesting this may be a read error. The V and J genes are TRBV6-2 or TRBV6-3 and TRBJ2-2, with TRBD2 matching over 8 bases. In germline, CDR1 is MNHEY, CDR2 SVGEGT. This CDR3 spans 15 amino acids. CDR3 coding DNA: TGTGCCAGCAGTTACTCTGGCGGGAGGACCGGGGGGCTGTTATTT. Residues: CASSYSGGRTGGLLF.

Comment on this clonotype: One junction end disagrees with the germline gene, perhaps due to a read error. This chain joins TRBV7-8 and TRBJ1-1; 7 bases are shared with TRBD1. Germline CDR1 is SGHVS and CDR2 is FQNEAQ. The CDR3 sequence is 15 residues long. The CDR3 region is CASSTYGQANTEAFF. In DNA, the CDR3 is TGTGCCAGCAGCACATACGGACAGGCGAACACTGAAGCCTTCTTT.

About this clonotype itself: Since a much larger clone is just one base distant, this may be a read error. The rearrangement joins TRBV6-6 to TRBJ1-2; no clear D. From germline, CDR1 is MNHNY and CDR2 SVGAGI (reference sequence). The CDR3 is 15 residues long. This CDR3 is CASSHPPIGEVGCTF. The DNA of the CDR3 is TGTGCCAGCAGTCACCCCCCGATTGGGGAGGTTGGCTGCACCTTC.

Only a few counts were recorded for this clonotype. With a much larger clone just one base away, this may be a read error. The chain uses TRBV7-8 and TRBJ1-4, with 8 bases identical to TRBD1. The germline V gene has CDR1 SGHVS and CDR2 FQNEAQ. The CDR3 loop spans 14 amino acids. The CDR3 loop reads CVSSFTGGGEKLFF. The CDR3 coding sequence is TGTGTCAGCAGCTTTACAGGGGGGGGCGAAAAACTGTTTTTT.

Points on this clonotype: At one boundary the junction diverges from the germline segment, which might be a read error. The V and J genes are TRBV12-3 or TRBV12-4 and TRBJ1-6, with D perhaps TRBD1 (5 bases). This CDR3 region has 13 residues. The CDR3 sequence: CTSSSSGDSPLHF. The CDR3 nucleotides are TGTACCAGCAGTTCGTCGGGGGATTCACCCCTCCACTTT.

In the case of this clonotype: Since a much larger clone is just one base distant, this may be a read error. The CDR3 DNA is TGCAGTGCTGGAGATCAGGGGCCCCAAGAGACCCAGTACTTC. Translated, it gives CSAGDQGPQETQYF. The rearrangement links TRBV20-1 to TRBJ2-5; D perhaps matches TRBD1 (6 bases). Germline CDR1 and CDR2: DFQATT and SNEGSKA (reference sequence). The CDR3 is 14 residues long.

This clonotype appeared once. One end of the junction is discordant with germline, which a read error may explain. For the CDR3, the DNA is TGCAGTGTTAGAGATGTGGGGTGGGCGGGCTCCTACGAGCAGTACTTC. Protein: CSVRDVGWAGSYEQYF. The V gene is TRBV20-1, the J gene TRBJ2-7; weak D call: TRBD2 (5 bases). In germline, CDR1 is DFQATT, CDR2 SNEGSKA (reference sequence). The CDR3 is 16 amino acids.

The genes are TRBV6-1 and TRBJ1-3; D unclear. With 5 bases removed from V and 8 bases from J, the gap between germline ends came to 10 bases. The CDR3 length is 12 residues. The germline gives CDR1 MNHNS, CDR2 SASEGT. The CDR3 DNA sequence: TGTGCCAGCAGTAGGCAGAGAGACACCATATATTTT. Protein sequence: CASSRQRDTIYF.

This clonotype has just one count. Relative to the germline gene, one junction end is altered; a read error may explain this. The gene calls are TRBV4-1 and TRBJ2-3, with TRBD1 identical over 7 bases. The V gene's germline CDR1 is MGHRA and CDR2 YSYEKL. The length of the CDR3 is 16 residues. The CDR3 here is CTSSQDTRGLVNTQYF. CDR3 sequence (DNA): TGCACCAGCAGCCAAGATACGAGGGGGCTGGTAAATACGCAGTATTTT.

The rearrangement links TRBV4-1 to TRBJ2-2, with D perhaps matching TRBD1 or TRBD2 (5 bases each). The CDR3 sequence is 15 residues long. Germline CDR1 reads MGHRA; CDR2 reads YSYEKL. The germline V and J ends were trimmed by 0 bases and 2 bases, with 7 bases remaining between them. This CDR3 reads CASSQEGRNTGELFF. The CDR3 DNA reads TGCGCCAGCAGCCAAGAGGGACGCAACACCGGGGAGCTGTTTTTT.

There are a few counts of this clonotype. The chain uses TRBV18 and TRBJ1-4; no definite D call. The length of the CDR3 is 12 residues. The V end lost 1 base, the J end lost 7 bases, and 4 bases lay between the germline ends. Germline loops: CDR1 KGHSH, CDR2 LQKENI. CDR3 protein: CASSPLGEKLFF. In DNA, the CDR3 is TGTGCCAGCTCACCACTGGGTGAAAAACTGTTTTTT.

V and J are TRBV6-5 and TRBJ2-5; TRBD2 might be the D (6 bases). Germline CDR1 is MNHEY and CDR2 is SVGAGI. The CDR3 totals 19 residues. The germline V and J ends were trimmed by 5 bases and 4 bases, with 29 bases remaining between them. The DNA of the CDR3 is TGTGCCAGCAGTCCTGCCCAAACCCGACTAGTGGGAGTCCGAGAGACCCAGTACTTC. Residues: CASSPAQTRLVGVRETQYF.